Sequencing of this T cell receptor beta chain was carried out in a study of post-analysis software for immune sequencing data. V dropped 4 bases and J dropped 0 bases, with 10 bases sitting between them. Germline lookup yields CDR1 SQVTM and CDR2 ANQGSEA. The CDR3 is 13 amino acids. The study's findings and limits: A handful of TRBV segments appeared more often in patients than in controls, and TRBV5-6, TRBV5-1 and TRBV20-1 were among these.

This clonotype turned up a few times. Its antigen is unidentified. Each TCR beta cDNA library carried unique molecular identifiers. TCRdb used MiXCR to reprocess the PCR reads, holding one entry per CDR3 protein. The profile shows fewer than 700,000 distinct CDR3 sequences, about 40% of them singletons. This TCR was recovered from a girl aged 5-17 years with multiple sclerosis. The rearrangement uses TRBV29-1 and TRBJ2-7; D is unresolved. Sequenced sample: blood. The CDR3: CSVGTVASYEQYF. In DNA form, the CDR3 reads TGCAGCGTTGGTACAGTAGCCTCCTACGAGCAGTACTTC.